Sequencing of this T cell receptor beta chain was carried out in a study of cytomegalovirus exposure and HLA in healthy donors. For this clone: Antigen: not known.

Study results and caveats: Whilst most TCR sequences proved rare, a subset of public TCRs occurred across many donors. The tendency of first-cohort TCR clusters to co-occur in the roughly 130 validation repertoires emerged from a later analysis.

The roughly 120-subject validation cohort, separate from the roughly 700-subject first cohort, included the donors. The method was immunoSEQ multiplex PCR; TCRdb's version includes in-frame clones alone and lacks a portion of them. There are roughly 70,000 clones in the sample; 70% to 90% occur only once, and 3% to 4% lies in the top ten. The sample comprised PBMCs. The sequence derives from a woman younger than 30 in good health and CMV-seropositive.

CDR3: CSVLGTLNTEAFF. The CDR3 bases are TGCAGCGTTCTCGGGACACTTAACACTGAAGCTTTCTTT. This chain links TRBV29-1 with TRBJ1-1, with D possibly matching TRBD1 (6 bases). The CDR3 covers 13 residues. Germline values: CDR1 SQVTM, CDR2 ANQGSEA. V was clipped by 5 bases and J by 2 bases, with 12 bases between them. Using reference TRBV29-1 and TRBJ1-1 for the parts outside the CDR3, the full variable domain is SAVISQKPSRDICQRGTSLTIQCQVDSQVTMMFWYRQQPGQSLTLIATANQGSEATYESGFVIDKFPISRPNLTFSTLTVSNMSPEDSSIYLCSVLGTLNTEAFFGQGTRLTVV.